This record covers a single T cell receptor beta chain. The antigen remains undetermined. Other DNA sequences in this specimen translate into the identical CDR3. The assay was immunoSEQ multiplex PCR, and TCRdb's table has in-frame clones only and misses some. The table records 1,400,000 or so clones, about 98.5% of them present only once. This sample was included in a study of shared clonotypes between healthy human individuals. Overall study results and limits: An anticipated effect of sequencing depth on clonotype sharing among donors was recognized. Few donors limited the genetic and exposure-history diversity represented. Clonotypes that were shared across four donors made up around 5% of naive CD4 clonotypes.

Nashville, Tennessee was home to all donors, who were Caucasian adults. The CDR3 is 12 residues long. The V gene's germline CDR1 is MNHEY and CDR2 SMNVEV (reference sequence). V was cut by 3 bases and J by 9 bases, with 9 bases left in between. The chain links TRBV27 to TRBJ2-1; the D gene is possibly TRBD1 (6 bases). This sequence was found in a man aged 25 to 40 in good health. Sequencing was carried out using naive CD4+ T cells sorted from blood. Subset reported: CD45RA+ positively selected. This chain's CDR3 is CASSFRGGEQFF. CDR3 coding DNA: TGTGCCAGCAGTTTCAGGGGTGGTGAGCAGTTCTTC.